Sequencing of this T cell receptor (beta chain) was carried out in a study of control samples from healthy donors and cancer patients. There are 12 residues in the CDR3. Trimming took 1 base from V and 12 from J, leaving 12 bases between them. Germline V gives CDR1 MNHNS, CDR2 SASEGT. Libraries were prepared by immunoSEQ multiplex PCR; TCRdb keeps only in-frame clonotypes and omits some of them. The sample consists of 170,000 or so clones, 90% of them appearing once. Sequencing used blood. The sequence came from a woman in her forties or fifties in good health. This chain links TRBV6-1 with TRBJ1-1; D ambiguous. For the CDR3, the DNA is TGTGCCAGCAGTGAAGGGGCACAATTAACTTTCTTT. It codes for CASSEGAQLTFF.